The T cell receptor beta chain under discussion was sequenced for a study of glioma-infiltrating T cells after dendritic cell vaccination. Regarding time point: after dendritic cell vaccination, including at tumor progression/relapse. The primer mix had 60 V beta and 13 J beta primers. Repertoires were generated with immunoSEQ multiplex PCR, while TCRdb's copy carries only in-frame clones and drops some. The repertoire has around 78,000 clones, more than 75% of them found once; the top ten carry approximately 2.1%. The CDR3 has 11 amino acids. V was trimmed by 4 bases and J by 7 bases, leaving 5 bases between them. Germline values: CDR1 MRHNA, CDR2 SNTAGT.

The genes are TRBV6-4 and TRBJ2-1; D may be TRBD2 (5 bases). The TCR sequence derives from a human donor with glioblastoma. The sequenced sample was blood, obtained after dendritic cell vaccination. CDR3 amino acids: CASSAGNEQFF. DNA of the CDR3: TGTGCCAGCAGTGCGGGAAATGAGCAGTTCTTC.